What follows are 28 T cell receptor beta chains derived from one specimen sequenced in a study of CD8+CD57+ T cells in acquired aplastic anemia. Genomic DNA acted as the template from which TCR beta VDJ combination and CDR3 sequence profiling were carried out. TCRdb ran MiXCR on the reads and lists one entry per CDR3 protein. The sample has approximately 470,000 distinct CDR3 sequences, more than 25% seen once. Patients who underwent sequencing had shown CD8+CD57+ cell expansion by flow cytometry. Sample: sorted CD4+, CD8+, or CD8+CD57+ T cells (not recorded which) from PBMCs. The receptors originated from a human donor with aplastic anemia.

The chain links TRBV5-4 to TRBJ1-3, with 9 bases matching TRBD1. There are 16 residues in the CDR3. The junction had 3 bases not matched to a gene; V was cut back by 2 bases and J by 0 bases. Germline V gene lookup returns CDR1 SGHNT and CDR2 YYREEE (reference sequence). CDR3 loop: CASSLKDRGSGNTIYF. As DNA, the CDR3 is TGTGCCAGCAGCTTAAAGGACAGGGGCTCTGGAAACACCATATATTTT.

This clonotype was seen a handful of times. This rearrangement joins TRBV30 to TRBJ2-4, with 7 bases lining up with TRBD2. V lost 2 bases and J lost 6; bases outside the gene matches: 4. The germline V gene has CDR1 GTSNPN and CDR2 SVGIG (reference sequence). The CDR3 runs to 13 residues. CDR3 in amino acids: CAWSTPGGNIQYF. For the CDR3, the DNA is TGTGCCTGGAGTACTCCGGGAGGAAACATTCAGTACTTC.

CDR3 amino acids: CAWSGRVESPLHF. The CDR3 nucleotides are TGTGCCTGGAGTGGCAGGGTTGAGTCACCCCTCCACTTT. This sequence joins TRBV30 and TRBJ1-6; a possible D gene is TRBD1 (5 bases). Germline lookup yields CDR1 GTSNPN and CDR2 SVGIG (reference sequence). The CDR3 totals 13 residues. V was cut by 1 base and J by 10 bases, with 11 bases left in between.

This clonotype was seen a handful of times. The rearrangement joins TRBV9 to TRBJ1-4; 12 bases are shared with TRBD1. From germline, CDR1 is SGDLS and CDR2 YYNGEE. CDR3 size: 18 residues. V gave up 4 bases and J gave up 7 bases; unmatched junction bases: 14. Written as DNA, the CDR3 is TGTGCCAGCAGCACCTTCGGGACAGGGGGCGCGGGGAGTGAAAAACTGTTTTTT. Translation gives CASSTFGTGGAGSEKLFF.

The chain employs TRBV7-8 and TRBJ1-1, with a weak D call TRBD1 (6 bases). Germline V gene data show CDR1 as SGHVS and CDR2 as FQNEAQ. The CDR3 runs to 14 residues. V lost 2 bases and J lost 6, with 13 bases in between. The DNA for the CDR3 is TGTGCCAGCAGCTTACGGGGGGCCATGGCTGAAGCTTTCTTT. Translating gives CASSLRGAMAEAFF.

This clonotype was counted at least ten times. Here the CDR3 DNA reads TGTGCCACCAGTGATTTGACCTATGGCTACACCTTC. This codes for CATSDLTYGYTF. J is TRBJ1-2 and V is TRBV24-1; no definite D call. V was clipped by 0 bases and J by 4 bases, with 2 bases between them. CDR1 and CDR2 (germline): KGHDR, SFDVKD. The CDR3 is 12 amino acids.

This clonotype was seen at least ten times. The rearrangement links TRBV2 to TRBJ2-7; TRBD2 aligns across 9 bases. Germline values: CDR1 SNHLY, CDR2 FYNNEI. This CDR3 comprises 17 residues. J was trimmed by 4 bases and V by 1 base; bases with no gene match: 11. This chain's CDR3 is CASSEVDGGGAWYEQYF. The CDR3 DNA follows: TGTGCCAGCAGTGAAGTGGATGGCGGGGGGGCCTGGTACGAGCAGTACTTC.

This clonotype was seen many times. The CDR3 DNA follows: TGTGCCAGCAGCGAGAACGGGGCCTCCAAGGGGTATGGCTACACCTTC. This encodes CASSENGASKGYGYTF. This sequence joins TRBV9 and TRBJ1-2; a weak D match, TRBD1 (5 bases). From germline, CDR1 is SGDLS and CDR2 YYNGEE. V was clipped by 3 bases and J by 5 bases, with 20 bases between them. The length of the CDR3 is 16 residues. The variable domain in full, completed from reference TRBV9 and TRBJ1-2, reads DSGVTQTPKHLITATGQRVTLRCSPRSGDLSVYWYQQSLDQGLQFLIQYYNGEERAKGNILERFSAQQFPDLHSELNLSSLELGDSALYFCASSENGASKGYGYTFGSGTRLTVV.

There are many counts of this clonotype. The chain carries TRBV7-2 and TRBJ1-6, with a tentative D call TRBD1 (5 bases). The V end was cut by 5 bases, the J end by 10 bases, with 18 bases between. The CDR3 spans 15 residues. Germline V CDR1 and CDR2: SGHTA, FQGNSA. CDR3 DNA: TGTGCCAGCAGCACACTCAGGGAATCTAGATCACCCCTCCACTTT. It is translated as CASSTLRESRSPLHF.

Ten or more counts support this clonotype. The DNA for the CDR3 is TGTGCCATCAGTGCCCTAGGGAGGGCGGGCTCTGGAAACACCATATATTTT. It specifies CAISALGRAGSGNTIYF. The rearrangement uses TRBV10-3 and TRBJ1-3, with no clear D. Germline CDR1 reads ENHRY; CDR2 reads SYGVKD. Trimming removed 4 bases at V and 0 bases at J, with 16 bases between. The length of the CDR3 is 17 residues.

The chain combines TRBV15 with TRBJ2-7; the match to TRBD2 covers 8 bases. Germline trimming cut 3 bases from V and 5 bases from J; bases unmatched to any gene: 6. The CDR3 has 14 residues. CDR1 LNHNV and CDR2 YYDKDF come from the germline V gene (reference sequence). The CDR3, as DNA: TGTGCCACCAGCAGTGTTGGGCGGGGGGACGAGCAGTACTTC. Translation: CATSSVGRGDEQYF.

The chain uses TRBV27 and TRBJ1-6; TRBD1 aligns across 7 bases. The CDR3 loop spans 17 amino acids. The V gene end was trimmed by 6 bases and the J gene end by 8 bases; junction bases not matched to a gene: 16. Per the germline V gene, CDR1 is MNHEY and CDR2 is SMNVEV (reference sequence). The DNA of the CDR3 is TGTGCCAGCAGCCTAGATCTTCCCGGGACAGTTGATTCACCCCTCCACTTT. The encoded protein is CASSLDLPGTVDSPLHF.

The chain uses TRBV5-1 and TRBJ2-5, with 9 bases lining up with TRBD1. V dropped 0 bases and J dropped 4; count of bases not matched to a gene: 4. Per the germline V gene, CDR1 is SGHRS and CDR2 is YFSETQ. The length of the CDR3 is 15 residues. CDR3 sequence reads: CASSLAWTGVETQYF. The CDR3 DNA reads as TGCGCCAGCAGCTTGGCTTGGACAGGGGTAGAGACCCAGTACTTC. Variable domain in full (rest from reference TRBV5-1 and TRBJ2-5): KAGVTQTPRYLIKTRGQQVTLSCSPISGHRSVSWYQQTPGQGLQFLFEYFSETQRNKGNFPGRFSGRQFSNSRSEMNVSTLELGDSALYLCASSLAWTGVETQYFGPGTRLLVL.

This clonotype was counted only a few times. This chain joins TRBV12-3 or TRBV12-4 and TRBJ1-1; D possibly corresponds to TRBD1 (5 bases). CDR3 length: 16 amino acids. V was pared by 3 bases and J by 1 base, with 15 bases between. CDR3 sequence: CASSFWGLTENTEAFF. The CDR3 nucleotides are TGTGCCAGCAGTTTTTGGGGACTGACCGAGAACACTGAAGCTTTCTTT.

This clonotype came up a few times. The chain links TRBV20-1 to TRBJ2-1, with 10 bases lining up with TRBD2. The J segment lost 2 bases and the V segment lost 5 bases, leaving 9 bases of the junction unmatched. This CDR3 spans 16 amino acids. Germline-derived CDR1 and CDR2 are DFQATT and SNEGSKA (reference sequence). The CDR3 here is CSAEVRAGGPYNEQFF. In nucleotides, the CDR3 is TGCAGTGCTGAAGTTAGAGCGGGAGGGCCCTACAATGAGCAGTTCTTC.

This clonotype has a handful of counts. The gene calls are TRBV6-5 and TRBJ1-5; D is uncertain. The V end lost 1 base, the J end lost 6 bases, and 10 bases lay between the germline ends. Germline assignment: CDR1 MNHEY and CDR2 SVGAGI. This CDR3 region has 14 residues. In DNA, the CDR3 is TGTGCCAGCAGTTACTATCCTCTGTTTCAGCCCCAGCATTTT. Its translation is CASSYYPLFQPQHF.

The CDR3 protein is CASSLVPGQAITEAFF. The CDR3 DNA reads as TGTGCCAGCAGTTTAGTCCCTGGACAGGCAATCACTGAAGCTTTCTTT. V usage is TRBV6-5 and J usage is TRBJ1-1; TRBD1 matches at 7 bases. After removal of 4 bases from V and 4 bases from J, the junction contained 12 bases not matched to a gene. From germline, CDR1 is MNHEY and CDR2 SVGAGI. The CDR3 is made up of 16 amino acids.

This clonotype came up many times. J is TRBJ2-7 and V is TRBV11-2, with 7 bases matching TRBD1. CDR3 length: 14 amino acids. CDR1 SGHAT and CDR2 FQNNGV come from the germline V gene. V trimming: 5 bases; J trimming: 3 bases; junction bases outside the gene matches: 7. The CDR3 is CASSPTGDGYEQYF. CDR3 DNA: TGTGCCAGCAGCCCAACAGGGGATGGCTACGAGCAGTACTTC.

This clonotype was seen a handful of times. The genes are TRBV20-1 and TRBJ2-3; possible D gene TRBD2, 6 bases. The germline V and J ends were trimmed by 6 bases and 0 bases, with 13 bases remaining between them. The CDR3 sequence is 14 residues long. Germline lookup yields CDR1 DFQATT and CDR2 SNEGSKA (reference sequence). The CDR3 spells CSALVGSSTDTQYF. The CDR3 DNA reads TGCAGTGCGTTGGTCGGGAGCAGCACAGATACGCAGTATTTT.

The chain joins TRBV25-1 to TRBJ1-1, with D perhaps TRBD1 (5 bases). This CDR3 comprises 16 residues. V shed 0 bases and J shed 0 bases, with 11 bases lying between them. Germline V gene data show CDR1 as MGHDK and CDR2 as SYGVNS. CDR3 DNA: TGTGCCAGCAGTGAATATGACAGTCTCATGAACACTGAAGCTTTCTTT. This sequence encodes CASSEYDSLMNTEAFF.

The rearrangement links TRBV25-1 to TRBJ2-2; TRBD1 might be the D (5 bases). V was clipped by 6 bases and J by 0 bases, with 14 bases between them. From germline, CDR1 is MGHDK and CDR2 SYGVNS. CDR3 length equals 16 residues. The CDR3: CASSFPPRANTGELFF. The CDR3, as DNA: TGTGCCAGCAGCTTCCCCCCCAGGGCGAACACCGGGGAGCTGTTTTTT.

In regard to this clonotype: The junction and the germline gene differ at one end; a read error may be behind it. V usage is TRBV25-1 and J usage is TRBJ2-5, with D maybe TRBD2 (5 bases). Germline V gene data show CDR1 as MGHDK and CDR2 as SYGVNS. This CDR3 is 15 amino acids long. The CDR3 DNA is TGTGCCAGCAGTGACGTATTAGACGGGGAGAAGACCCGGTACTTC. Translated: CASSDVLDGEKTRYF.

Remarks on this clonotype: A clone one base away is much larger, so this may be a read error. The gene calls are TRBV10-3 and TRBJ1-1; D gene unclear. This CDR3 is 16 amino acids long. Germline V lookup: CDR1 ENHRY, CDR2 SYGVKD. CDR3 residues: CASSESIVSRNTEAFF. CDR3 bases: TGTGCCAGCAGTGAGTCGATAGTAAGTAGGAACACTGAAGCTTTCTTT.

This chain links TRBV13 with TRBJ2-3, with D perhaps matching TRBD1 or TRBD2 (5 bases each). CDR1 is PRHDT and CDR2 is FYEKMQ in the germline V gene (reference sequence). This CDR3 region has 16 residues. Trimming pared 5 bases from V and 0 bases from J, leaving 15 bases between. CDR3 in DNA: TGTGCCAGCAGCGGAACGGGGACGTCAAGCACAGATACGCAGTATTTT. It translates to CASSGTGTSSTDTQYF.

The V call is TRBV7-2, the J call TRBJ2-3; D possibly corresponds to TRBD2 (7 bases). CDR1 and CDR2 from the germline V gene are SGHTA and FQGNSA. CDR3 length equals 14 residues. The V and J ends lost 7 bases and 4 bases respectively, with 15 bases between them. CDR3 bases: TGTGCCAGCATCCTAACGGGGGGCTCAGATACGCAGTATTTT. This encodes CASILTGGSDTQYF.

V gene TRBV2 combines with J gene TRBJ1-5; D remains ambiguous. CDR3 length equals 14 residues. CDR1 SNHLY and CDR2 FYNNEI come from the germline V gene. The germline V and J ends were trimmed by 2 bases and 5 bases, with 10 bases remaining between them. CDR3 sequence (DNA): TGTGCCAGCAGTGAACCGGGTAAGGATCAGCCCCAGCATTTT. The encoded protein is CASSEPGKDQPQHF.

The chain is built from TRBV5-1 and TRBJ1-1; perhaps TRBD1 as D (6 bases). Germline values: CDR1 SGHRS, CDR2 YFSETQ. Between the trimmed V and J ends, which lost 3 bases and 4 bases, there was a span of 13 bases. The CDR3 loop spans 14 amino acids. CDR3 bases: TGCGCCAGCAGCTCGCGTGACAGGAGCACTGAAGCTTTCTTT. It translates to CASSSRDRSTEAFF.

Points on this clonotype: The CDR3 does not close with the conserved phenylalanine or tryptophan, likely indicating a read error. The DNA is omitted, as the CDR3 cannot be located on it reliably, and the CDR3 follows TCRdb's listing. The J gene is TRBJ1-2, the V gene TRBV10-3. The CDR3 has 10 amino acids, counting both end residues. CDR1 and CDR2 (germline): ENHRY, SYGVKD. CDR3 sequence reads: CAISESGRTY.